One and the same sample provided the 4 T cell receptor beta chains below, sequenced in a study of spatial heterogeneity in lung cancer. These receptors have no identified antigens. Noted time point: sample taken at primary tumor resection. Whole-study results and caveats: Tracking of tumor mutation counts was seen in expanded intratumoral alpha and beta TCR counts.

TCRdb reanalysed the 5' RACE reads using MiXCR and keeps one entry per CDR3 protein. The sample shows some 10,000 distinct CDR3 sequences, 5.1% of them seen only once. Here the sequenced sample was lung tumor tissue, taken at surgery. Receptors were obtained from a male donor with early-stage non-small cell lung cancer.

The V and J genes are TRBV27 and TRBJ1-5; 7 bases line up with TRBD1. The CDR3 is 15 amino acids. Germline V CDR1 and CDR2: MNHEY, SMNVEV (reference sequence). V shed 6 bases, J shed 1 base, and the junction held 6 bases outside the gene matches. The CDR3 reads CASRAGGISNQPQHF. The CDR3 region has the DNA TGTGCCAGCAGGGCAGGGGGGATCAGCAATCAGCCCCAGCATTTT.

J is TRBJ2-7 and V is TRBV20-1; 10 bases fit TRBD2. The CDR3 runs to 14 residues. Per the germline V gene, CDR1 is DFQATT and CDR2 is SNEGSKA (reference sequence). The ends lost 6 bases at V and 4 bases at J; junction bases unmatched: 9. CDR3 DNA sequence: TGCAGTGCCCATGGACTAGCGGCCAATTACGAGCAGTACTTC. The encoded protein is CSAHGLAANYEQYF.

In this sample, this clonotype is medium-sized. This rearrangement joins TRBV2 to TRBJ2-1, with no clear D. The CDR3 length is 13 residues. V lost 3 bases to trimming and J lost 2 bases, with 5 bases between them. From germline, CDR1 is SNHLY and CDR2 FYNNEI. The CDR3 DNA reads TGTGCCAGCAGTGATTTAACCTACAATGAGCAGTTCTTC. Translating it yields CASSDLTYNEQFF.

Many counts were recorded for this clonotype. This chain's CDR3 is CASSVVVPRRTYEQYF. For the CDR3, the DNA is TGTGCCAGCAGCGTAGTTGTTCCACGCAGGACCTACGAGCAGTACTTC. V is TRBV9 and J is TRBJ2-7, with D unclear. Germline CDR1 and CDR2: SGDLS and YYNGEE. The ends were cut back, 0 bases at V and 2 bases at J, with 15 bases in the middle. The CDR3 covers 16 residues. The full variable domain, its missing parts supplied by reference TRBV9 and TRBJ2-7, is DSGVTQTPKHLITATGQRVTLRCSPRSGDLSVYWYQQSLDQGLQFLIQYYNGEERAKGNILERFSAQQFPDLHSELNLSSLELGDSALYFCASSVVVPRRTYEQYFGPGTRLTVT.